Following are 28 T cell receptor beta chains from one sample sequenced in a study of T cells in narcolepsy. Sequencing used immunoSEQ multiplex PCR; TCRdb keeps in-frame clones, though not all of them. The data contain about 30,000 clones, about 80% of them singletons. The sequenced sample consisted of CD45RA- memory CD4+ T cells from PBMCs. The receptors come from a human donor with narcolepsy.

The rearrangement joins TRBV5-4 to TRBJ1-6; maybe TRBD1 (5 bases). This CDR3 contains 18 residues. V was clipped by 1 base and J by 7 bases, with 21 bases between them. Germline values: CDR1 SGHNT, CDR2 YYREEE (reference sequence). For the CDR3, the DNA is TGTGCCAGCAGCTTGCGACCCCCCATCGACAGCTCGAATTCACCCCTCCACTTT. Protein: CASSLRPPIDSSNSPLHF.

This clone was seen only once. The chain couples TRBV7-2 to TRBJ2-7; D perhaps matches TRBD1 (5 bases). Germline V CDR1 and CDR2: SGHTA, FQGNSA. V was cut by 0 bases and J by 0 bases, with 9 bases left in between. The CDR3 extends over 15 amino acids. The CDR3 DNA reads as TGTGCCAGCAGCTTAGCCCAGACAGTCTCCTACGAGCAGTACTTC. This codes for CASSLAQTVSYEQYF. The full variable domain, its missing parts supplied by reference TRBV7-2 and TRBJ2-7, is GAGVSQSPSNKVTEKGKDVELRCDPISGHTALYWYRQSLGQGLEFLIYFQGNSAPDKSGLPSDRFSAERTGGSVSTLTIQRTQQEDSAVYLCASSLAQTVSYEQYFGPGTRLTVT.

The chain couples TRBV15 to TRBJ2-1; 13 bases are a match to TRBD2. The CDR3 runs to 15 residues. V gave up 7 bases and J gave up 3 bases; unmatched junction bases: 3. The germline V gene encodes CDR1 LNHNV and CDR2 YYDKDF (reference sequence). The CDR3: CATMTSGGFYNEQFF. The CDR3 region has the DNA TGTGCCACCATGACTAGCGGGGGGTTCTACAATGAGCAGTTCTTC.

About this clone itself: Sequence at one end of the junction differs from germline and may be a read error. The chain carries TRBV19 and TRBJ2-5; TRBD1 aligns across 8 bases. CDR3 length equals 16 residues. Germline CDR1 is LNHDA and CDR2 is SQIVND (reference sequence). The CDR3 is CASGSGVRRGQGTQYF. The CDR3 nucleotides are TGTGCCAGTGGATCAGGGGTTCGCAGGGGGCAAGGGACCCAGTACTTC.

This clone appeared a few times. The chain links TRBV5-1 to TRBJ2-1, with 10 bases that match TRBD2. Losses at the gene ends were 4 bases for V and 8 bases for J; bases not matched to a gene: 6. CDR1 and CDR2 from the germline V gene are SGHRS and YFSETQ. CDR3 length: 14 residues. In DNA, the CDR3 is TGCGCCAGCAGCAGAGCGGGGGGGCGTGATGAGCAGTTCTTC. It is translated as CASSRAGGRDEQFF.

The rearrangement links TRBV4-3 to TRBJ1-2, with unresolved D. The length of the CDR3 is 13 residues. The V and J ends lost 4 bases and 2 bases respectively, with 8 bases between them. Looked up from germline, CDR1 is LGHNA and CDR2 is YSLEER. This CDR3 is CASSLGLNYGYTF. Written as DNA, the CDR3 is TGCGCCAGCAGCCTCGGTCTGAACTATGGCTACACCTTC.

The genes are TRBV6-1 and TRBJ2-1; D uncertain. This CDR3 is 11 amino acids long. Looked up from germline, CDR1 is MNHNS and CDR2 is SASEGT. V lost 6 bases and J lost 6, with 6 bases in between. Written as DNA, the CDR3 is TGTGCCAGCAGGGGGATCAATGAGCAGTTCTTC. As protein: CASRGINEQFF.

The chain combines TRBV6-1 with TRBJ2-7; 7 bases are shared with TRBD2. Germline V gene sequence: CDR1 MNHNS, CDR2 SASEGT. The CDR3 spans 14 residues. V shed 2 bases, J shed 6 bases, and the junction held 7 bases outside the gene matches. The CDR3 here is CASSEIGTTGEQYF. CDR3 nucleotide sequence: TGTGCCAGCAGTGAAATCGGGACTACGGGCGAGCAGTACTTC.

This rearrangement joins TRBV7-2 to TRBJ2-4, with TRBD2 identical over 9 bases. The germline gives CDR1 SGHTA, CDR2 FQGNSA. V lost 2 bases, J lost 3 bases, and 14 bases stayed unmatched. There are 19 residues in the CDR3. The CDR3 region is CASSLQGLADYGDKNIQYF. Here the CDR3 DNA reads TGTGCCAGCAGCTTACAGGGACTAGCTGACTATGGGGACAAAAACATTCAGTACTTC.

V is TRBV20-1 and J is TRBJ1-1; the D is unclear. The V and J ends lost 3 bases and 10 bases respectively, with 12 bases between them. From germline, CDR1 is DFQATT and CDR2 SNEGSKA (reference sequence). This CDR3 has 11 amino acids. This CDR3 is CSASMDDPAFF. The CDR3 bases are TGCAGTGCTAGCATGGACGACCCAGCTTTCTTT.

The rearrangement links TRBV19 to TRBJ2-1, with 11 bases identical to TRBD1. The germline CDR1 and CDR2 sequences are LNHDA and SQIVND (reference sequence). The CDR3 has 15 amino acids. V lost 4 bases, J lost 3 bases, and 2 bases stayed unmatched. The CDR3, as DNA: TGTGCCAGTAGTACCGGGACAGGGGGCTACAATGAGCAGTTCTTC. Translating it yields CASSTGTGGYNEQFF.

V and J are TRBV7-2 and TRBJ1-6; 10 nucleotides line up with TRBD1. The CDR3 length is 16 residues. The V segment lost 5 bases and the J segment 7 bases; nucleotides outside the gene matches: 8. The germline V gene encodes CDR1 SGHTA and CDR2 FQGNSA. In DNA, the CDR3 is TGTGCCAGCAGCCTCATAGGACAGGGGGGGAATTCACCCCTCCACTTT. Protein product: CASSLIGQGGNSPLHF.

This clone was seen only a few times. The rearrangement joins TRBV2 to TRBJ1-3; the D is unclear. Germline V lookup: CDR1 SNHLY, CDR2 FYNNEI. The CDR3 is 14 residues long. Trimming removed 3 bases from V and 1 base from J, with 7 bases in between. CDR3 sequence reads: CASSEPRSGNTIYF. CDR3 DNA sequence: TGTGCCAGCAGTGAGCCCCGTTCTGGAAACACCATATATTTT. The full variable domain, with the rest looked up from reference TRBV2 and TRBJ1-3, is EPEVTQTPSHQVTQMGQEVILRCVPISNHLYFYWYRQILGQKVEFLVSFYNNEISEKSEIFDDQFSVERPDGSNFTLKIRSTKLEDSAMYFCASSEPRSGNTIYFGEGSWLTVV.

This chain links TRBV28 with TRBJ1-2; TRBD1 aligns across 7 bases. This CDR3 region has 16 residues. Trimming removed 6 bases from V and 8 bases from J; junction bases left unmatched: 18. The germline V gene has CDR1 MDHEN and CDR2 SYDVKM. The CDR3 DNA reads as TGTGCCAGCAGGTCCTCACTCGGAGAGGGGGCGGTAGGCTACACCTTC. This encodes CASRSSLGEGAVGYTF.

The genes are TRBV7-2 and TRBJ1-2; D remains unclear. CDR1 is SGHTA and CDR2 is FQGNSA in the germline V gene. V was cut by 7 bases and J by 3 bases, with 18 bases left in between. The CDR3 runs to 15 residues. The DNA of the CDR3 is TGTGCCAGCAACGAGTTCGCCCAGGCGGACTATGGCTACACCTTC. As protein: CASNEFAQADYGYTF.

The chain links TRBV7-2 to TRBJ1-6; D may be TRBD1 (5 bases). The CDR3 loop spans 15 amino acids. V dropped 3 bases and J dropped 0 bases, with 6 bases sitting between them. Germline loops: CDR1 SGHTA, CDR2 FQGNSA. CDR3: CASSLDNSYNSPLHF. The CDR3 region has the DNA TGTGCCAGCAGCTTGGACAACTCCTATAATTCACCCCTCCACTTT. Full variable domain (missing parts from reference TRBV7-2 and TRBJ1-6): GAGVSQSPSNKVTEKGKDVELRCDPISGHTALYWYRQSLGQGLEFLIYFQGNSAPDKSGLPSDRFSAERTGGSVSTLTIQRTQQEDSAVYLCASSLDNSYNSPLHFGNGTRLTVT.

In its sample, this clone was seen once. The V call is TRBV5-4, the J call TRBJ1-2; D ambiguous. CDR1 is SGHNT and CDR2 is YYREEE in the germline V gene (reference sequence). The CDR3 has 13 residues. V lost 1 base to trimming and J lost 0 bases, with 4 bases between them. CDR3 sequence: CASSLPANYGYTF. CDR3 DNA sequence: TGTGCCAGCAGCTTGCCAGCTAACTATGGCTACACCTTC.

V is TRBV6-5 and J is TRBJ2-3; no reliable D call. The germline CDR1 and CDR2 sequences are MNHEY and SVGAGI. CDR3 length: 16 amino acids. V lost 0 bases and J lost 2, with 12 bases in between. The CDR3 reads CASSYSSRGLTDTQYF. CDR3 nucleotides: TGTGCCAGCAGTTACTCGTCTAGAGGCCTCACAGATACGCAGTATTTT.

The V gene is TRBV30, the J gene TRBJ2-6; 9 nucleotides align to TRBD1. V lost 8 bases and J lost 0; bases outside the gene matches: 5. The CDR3 totals 15 residues. The germline CDR1 and CDR2 sequences are GTSNPN and SVGIG (reference sequence). The CDR3 is CARQGGSSGANVLTF. The CDR3 DNA reads TGTGCCAGACAGGGGGGCTCCTCTGGGGCCAACGTCCTGACTTTC.

The chain recombines TRBV7-9 with TRBJ2-3, with TRBD2 identical over 12 bases. This CDR3 contains 15 residues. The germline V gene encodes CDR1 SEHNR and CDR2 FQNEAQ (reference sequence). V shed 3 bases, J shed 3 bases, and the junction held 1 base outside the gene matches. The CDR3: CASSLTSGGTDTQYF. The CDR3 nucleotides are TGTGCCAGCAGCTTGACTAGCGGGGGAACAGATACGCAGTATTTT.

J is TRBJ1-4 and V is TRBV30, with D possibly being TRBD1 (6 bases). With 5 bases removed from V and 7 bases from J, the gap between germline ends came to 17 bases. Germline V lookup: CDR1 GTSNPN, CDR2 SVGIG (reference sequence). The CDR3 is 14 amino acids. CDR3 region: CAWETTGLGEKLFF. Here the CDR3 DNA reads TGTGCCTGGGAAACCACAGGGTTAGGTGAAAAACTGTTTTTT.

J is TRBJ2-7 and V is TRBV6-5; weak D call: TRBD1 (7 bases). This CDR3 spans 14 amino acids. The germline V and J ends were trimmed by 6 bases and 6 bases, with 18 bases remaining between them. Germline CDR1 reads MNHEY; CDR2 reads SVGAGI. The CDR3: CASRRDSPFAEQYF. The CDR3 nucleotides read TGTGCCAGCAGGCGGGACAGTCCCTTCGCCGAGCAGTACTTC.

Remarks on this clone: Different DNA sequences within this sample yield the same CDR3. The rearrangement links TRBV7-9 to TRBJ2-7, with D unresolved. Per the germline V gene, CDR1 is SEHNR and CDR2 is FQNEAQ (reference sequence). Between the trimmed V and J ends, which lost 6 bases and 4 bases, there was a span of 10 bases. There are 12 residues in the CDR3. The CDR3 DNA reads TGTGCCAGCAGTGGACGAGTTTACGAGCAGTACTTC. Its protein is CASSGRVYEQYF.

V and J are TRBV4-2 and TRBJ1-1; unclear D gene. Deletions cut 8 bases from V and 0 bases from J, with 13 bases between. The CDR3 extends over 14 amino acids. Germline CDR1 is LGHNA and CDR2 is YNFKEQ. DNA for the CDR3: TGTGCCAGCCAATCGAGGGTCCTGAACACTGAAGCTTTCTTT. This gives the protein CASQSRVLNTEAFF.

The J gene is TRBJ1-2, the V gene TRBV28; no firm D call. The CDR3 consists of 16 residues. The germline V gene has CDR1 MDHEN and CDR2 SYDVKM. The V end lost 3 bases, the J end lost 7 bases, and 21 bases lay between the germline ends. Here the CDR3 reads CASSFGSVGTRGGYTF. As DNA, the CDR3 is TGTGCCAGCAGTTTCGGGTCGGTTGGCACGCGGGGTGGCTACACCTTC.

A single count supports this clone. The rearrangement links TRBV10-3 to TRBJ1-1; 7 bases line up with TRBD1. Germline assignment: CDR1 ENHRY and CDR2 SYGVKD. The CDR3 spans 12 residues. The junction had 5 bases not matched to a gene; V was cut back by 8 bases and J by 5 bases. The CDR3 DNA reads TGTGCCATCGGGACAGTAATTACTGAAGCTTTCTTT. Translation gives CAIGTVITEAFF.

The chain employs TRBV9 and TRBJ2-1, with D unclear. The CDR3 contains 13 residues. The germline CDR1 and CDR2 sequences are SGDLS and YYNGEE. The V end lost 0 bases, the J end lost 7 bases, and 8 bases lay between the germline ends. CDR3 sequence: CASSVVSGNEQFF. CDR3 in DNA: TGTGCCAGCAGCGTAGTATCCGGGAATGAGCAGTTCTTC.

This sequence joins TRBV27 and TRBJ1-2, with D perhaps matching TRBD1 (6 bases). V was clipped by 4 bases and J by 2 bases, with 11 bases between them. Germline V gene sequence: CDR1 MNHEY, CDR2 SMNVEV (reference sequence). The CDR3 length is 14 residues. In DNA, the CDR3 is TGTGCCAGCAGTTCAAGGACAGAGAACTATGGCTACACCTTC. It translates to CASSSRTENYGYTF.